This TCR beta chain is from a study of tumor and adjacent non-tumor tissue in lung cancer. The library came from three nested PCR rounds adapted from ARM-PCR protocols. TCRdb itself ran the multiplex PCR reads through MiXCR, one entry per CDR3 protein. Here the sample spans some 73,000 distinct CDR3 sequences, roughly 80% being singletons. This sample's RNA came from whole unsorted tissue. The normal lung tissue was taken more than 3 cm from the tumor edge. Germline CDR1 reads SGHNT; CDR2 reads YENEEA. This CDR3 comprises 14 residues. In this sample, this clonotype turned up a few times. Mismatch with germline at one junction end may stem from a read error.

The chain couples TRBV11-3 to TRBJ2-3; D is perhaps TRBD2 (6 bases). This TCR was recovered from a man between 60 and 70 years old with non-small cell lung cancer. Source material: distant non-tumor lung tissue. The CDR3 loop is CASSHGGSTDTPYF. The CDR3 DNA follows: TGTGCTAGCAGCCACGGAGGGAGCACAGATACGCCGTATTTT.